This is a list of T cell receptor beta chains from one sample in a study of monozygotic twins with inflammatory bowel disease. No DNA is given; TCRdb re-called the 5' RACE reads and lists each CDR3 protein once. This repertoire includes approximately 390,000 distinct CDR3 sequences. The sequenced sample was blood. These receptors were collected from a human donor with ulcerative colitis or Crohn's disease, or a healthy co-twin of an affected twin (not recorded which). CDR3s include the opening cysteine and the closing phenylalanine or tryptophan. Each record gives: CDR3 protein, J gene, V gene.

cdr3_aa: CATSDLLADNEQFF
j_call: TRBJ2-1
v_call: TRBV24-1

cdr3_aa: CASSTLGQGNEKLFF
j_call: TRBJ1-4
v_call: TRBV19

cdr3_aa: CASSFAGYPYNEQFF
j_call: TRBJ2-1
v_call: TRBV14

cdr3_aa: CASKGGRRTGELFF
j_call: TRBJ2-2
v_call: TRBV28

cdr3_aa: CASSNDISSGANVLTF
j_call: TRBJ2-6
v_call: TRBV19

cdr3_aa: CASSFGIFNTEAFF
j_call: TRBJ1-1
v_call: TRBV5-4

cdr3_aa: CAWSVMGYEQYF
j_call: TRBJ2-7
v_call: TRBV30

cdr3_aa: CASSLVGLALSGELFF
j_call: TRBJ2-2
v_call: TRBV11-3

cdr3_aa: CASSQGQGSWDTEAFF
j_call: TRBJ1-1
v_call: TRBV4-3

cdr3_aa: CSVGAPANTGELFF
j_call: TRBJ2-2
v_call: TRBV29-1

cdr3_aa: CASSYSGLQNEKLFF
j_call: TRBJ1-4
v_call: TRBV6-5

cdr3_aa: CASSPGRPRETQYF
j_call: TRBJ2-5
v_call: TRBV18

cdr3_aa: CSGRLAGAFQETQYF
j_call: TRBJ2-5
v_call: TRBV20-1

cdr3_aa: CATRDLNTEAFF
j_call: TRBJ1-1
v_call: TRBV28

cdr3_aa: CASTRGLYEQYF
j_call: TRBJ2-7
v_call: TRBV25-1

cdr3_aa: CASSLPAWNTEAFF
j_call: TRBJ1-1
v_call: TRBV28

cdr3_aa: CASSPRYSGARSKNIQYF
j_call: TRBJ2-4
v_call: TRBV5-1

cdr3_aa: CASSQLAGGPGTQYF
j_call: TRBJ2-3
v_call: TRBV11-2

cdr3_aa: CASSLARGTGESGYTF
j_call: TRBJ1-2
v_call: TRBV7-9

cdr3_aa: CASSSRTRGLGQETQYF
j_call: TRBJ2-5
v_call: TRBV5-6

cdr3_aa: CASSRTNYGYTF
j_call: TRBJ1-2
v_call: TRBV5-1

cdr3_aa: CATSRDRGNNSPLHF
j_call: TRBJ1-6
v_call: TRBV15

cdr3_aa: CASSSGQGETTNEKLFF
j_call: TRBJ1-4
v_call: TRBV5-1

cdr3_aa: CASSLRLARNEQFF
j_call: TRBJ2-1
v_call: TRBV7-2

cdr3_aa: CAISETAYEQYF
j_call: TRBJ2-7
v_call: TRBV10-3

cdr3_aa: CASSHPDRTGNQPQHF
j_call: TRBJ1-5
v_call: TRBV4-1

cdr3_aa: CASSLVIGQGNGYTF
j_call: TRBJ1-2
v_call: TRBV7-9

cdr3_aa: CASSSFLGGPRTGELFF
j_call: TRBJ2-2
v_call: TRBV7-6

cdr3_aa: CAWADGGDQPQHF
j_call: TRBJ1-5
v_call: TRBV30

cdr3_aa: CASSLGWTSGTYEQYF
j_call: TRBJ2-7
v_call: TRBV7-9

cdr3_aa: CASSLSPSGNTIYF
j_call: TRBJ1-3
v_call: TRBV12-3/TRBV12-4

cdr3_aa: CASSSQSDGGGGYTF
j_call: TRBJ1-2
v_call: TRBV7-2

cdr3_aa: CASSSRTGNYEQYF
j_call: TRBJ2-7
v_call: TRBV6-2/TRBV6-3

cdr3_aa: CACTGGPTEAFF
j_call: TRBJ1-1
v_call: TRBV12-3/TRBV12-4

cdr3_aa: CASSLETGEPGYTF
j_call: TRBJ1-2
v_call: TRBV5-1

cdr3_aa: CASSDRLASGSNEQFF
j_call: TRBJ2-1
v_call: TRBV7-6

cdr3_aa: CATSPPTGASYEQYF
j_call: TRBJ2-7
v_call: TRBV15

cdr3_aa: CASSQDYRQETQYF
j_call: TRBJ2-5
v_call: TRBV4-3

cdr3_aa: CASSPHFSKHYEQYF
j_call: TRBJ2-7
v_call: TRBV6-1

cdr3_aa: CACYHGTGEEKLFF
j_call: TRBJ1-4
v_call: TRBV30

cdr3_aa: CASSLNPDRGRIQPQHF
j_call: TRBJ1-5
v_call: TRBV5-1

cdr3_aa: CASSWEGAQYF
j_call: TRBJ2-5
v_call: TRBV11-2

cdr3_aa: CASSPGDRFNQPQHF
j_call: TRBJ1-5
v_call: TRBV7-2